The next 15 T cell receptor beta chains were all read from a single sample in a study of T cell responses to AZD1222 COVID-19 vaccine. The assay was immunoSEQ multiplex PCR, and TCRdb's table has in-frame clones only and misses some. The sample shows just under 95,000 clones, roughly 93% of them seen only once. Sequencing used peripheral blood, obtained on day 0 of AZD1222 vaccination. All receptors come from an adult in good health.

The chain joins TRBV5-1 to TRBJ1-1, with a tentative D call TRBD1 (5 bases). Trimming shortened V by 2 bases and J by 6 bases, and 14 bases separated the two germline ends. This CDR3 has 14 residues. Per the germline V gene, CDR1 is SGHRS and CDR2 is YFSETQ. The CDR3 here is CASSFFPGAPEAFF. Written as DNA, the CDR3 is TGCGCCAGCAGCTTTTTCCCCGGGGCCCCTGAAGCTTTCTTT.

The chain couples TRBV12-3 or TRBV12-4 to TRBJ1-2, with 7 bases that match TRBD1. With V trimmed by 8 bases and J by 8 bases, 8 bases remained unmatched. The CDR3 loop spans 12 amino acids. CDR3 region: CASGYRGGGYTF. Written as DNA, the CDR3 is TGTGCCAGCGGGTACAGGGGAGGAGGCTACACCTTC.

The chain has TRBV11-1 and TRBJ2-1, with D possibly being TRBD2 (5 bases). Germline values: CDR1 SGHAT, CDR2 FQDESV (reference sequence). V lost 5 bases to trimming and J lost 0 bases, with 8 bases between them. The length of the CDR3 is 14 residues. The CDR3 nucleotides read TGTGCCAGCAGCCGAGGGTTCTCCTACAATGAGCAGTTCTTC. Protein sequence: CASSRGFSYNEQFF. Supplemented by reference TRBV11-1 and TRBJ2-1, the full variable domain reads EAEVAQSPRYKITEKSQAVAFWCDPISGHATLYWYRQILGQGPELLVQFQDESVVDDSQLPKDRFSAERLKGVDSTLKIQPAELGDSAMYLCASSRGFSYNEQFFGPGTRLTVL.

This sequence joins TRBV6-2 or TRBV6-3 and TRBJ1-1; the D gene is possibly TRBD1 (5 bases). Germline lookup yields CDR1 MNHEY and CDR2 SVGEGT. The CDR3 has 13 residues. V was cut by 4 bases and J by 4 bases, with 10 bases left in between. CDR3 nucleotide sequence: TGTGCCAGCAGTTTTCAGGGTAGCACTGAAGCTTTCTTT. This sequence encodes CASSFQGSTEAFF.

A single count supports this clone. J is TRBJ1-1 and V is TRBV28; the D gene is possibly TRBD1 (5 bases). V was shortened by 8 bases and J by 5 bases, with 24 bases between the two germline ends. This CDR3 has 16 amino acids. Germline CDR1 is MDHEN and CDR2 is SYDVKM. The CDR3 sequence is CASGLPLPGRGTEAFF. The DNA of the CDR3 is TGTGCCAGCGGTCTTCCCCTACCAGGGCGTGGGACTGAAGCTTTCTTT. Full variable domain (missing parts from reference TRBV28 and TRBJ1-1): DVKVTQSSRYLVKRTGEKVFLECVQDMDHENMFWYRQDPGLGLRLIYFSYDVKMKEKGDIPEGYSVSREKKERFSLILESASTNQTSMYLCASGLPLPGRGTEAFFGQGTRLTVV.

This rearrangement joins TRBV3-1 (or the pseudogene TRBV3-2) to TRBJ1-2; a possible D gene is TRBD1 (6 bases). This CDR3 has 14 residues. Deletions cut 4 bases from V and 8 bases from J, with 17 bases between. CDR1 is LGHDT, CDR2 YNNKEL, per germline (reference sequence). The CDR3 loop reads CASSRGGLTGGYTF. The CDR3 DNA is TGTGCCAGCAGCCGGGGGGGCTTAACGGGAGGCTACACCTTC.

The V call is TRBV19, the J call TRBJ2-7; D tentatively reads TRBD1 or TRBD2 (5 bases each). CDR1 and CDR2 (germline): LNHDA, SQIVND (reference sequence). The CDR3 length is 15 residues. V shed 6 bases and J shed 4 bases, with 19 bases lying between them. In DNA form, the CDR3 reads TGTGCCAGTAGCCGCGATGTGGGACCAATTTACGAGCAGTACTTC. Protein: CASSRDVGPIYEQYF.

The chain combines TRBV19 with TRBJ2-5, with D possibly matching TRBD1 (6 bases). Germline V CDR1 and CDR2: LNHDA, SQIVND (reference sequence). V was trimmed by 5 bases and J by 1 base, leaving 20 bases between them. The CDR3 has 17 amino acids. For the CDR3, the DNA is TGTGCCAGTAGTGCCCAGGGGCTGAGTTCGTCCCAAGAGACCCAGTACTTC. It is translated as CASSAQGLSSSQETQYF.

V usage is TRBV5-1 and J usage is TRBJ2-7; either TRBD1 or TRBD2 may fit D (6 bases each). V shed 0 bases and J shed 7 bases, with 17 bases lying between them. This CDR3 has 15 amino acids. Germline V CDR1 and CDR2: SGHRS, YFSETQ. The CDR3, as DNA: TGCGCCAGCAGCTTGGATCTAGGGGGGCGGGAAGAGCAGTACTTC. Its translation is CASSLDLGGREEQYF. Drawing the rest from reference TRBV5-1 and TRBJ2-7, the complete variable domain is KAGVTQTPRYLIKTRGQQVTLSCSPISGHRSVSWYQQTPGQGLQFLFEYFSETQRNKGNFPGRFSGRQFSNSRSEMNVSTLELGDSALYLCASSLDLGGREEQYFGPGTRLTVT.

The chain recombines TRBV2 with TRBJ1-3; D might be TRBD1 (5 bases). The CDR3 has 16 residues. V was pared by 5 bases and J by 0 bases, with 14 bases between. The germline V gene has CDR1 SNHLY and CDR2 FYNNEI. Here the CDR3 DNA reads TGTGCCAGCAGTAAGGAGGGGTCTTCCTCTGGAAACACCATATATTTT. Amino acids: CASSKEGSSSGNTIYF.

The J gene is TRBJ2-2, the V gene TRBV5-1; 9 bases match TRBD2. Per germline, CDR1 SGHRS and CDR2 YFSETQ. CDR3 length: 15 residues. Trimming took 1 base from V and 6 from J; bases not matched to a gene: 4. The DNA of the CDR3 is TGCGCCAGCAGCTTGCAGCGGGGGGCCCCCGGGGAGCTGTTTTTT. Its translation: CASSLQRGAPGELFF.

This sequence joins TRBV2 and TRBJ2-7; 10 nucleotides align to TRBD2. This CDR3 has 14 amino acids. CDR1 is SNHLY and CDR2 is FYNNEI in the germline V gene. V shed 2 bases and J 7 bases; nucleotides not matched to a gene: 5. CDR3 loop: CASSEFRTSGEQYF. The CDR3 DNA follows: TGTGCCAGCAGTGAATTCCGGACTAGCGGTGAGCAGTACTTC.

This chain uses TRBV11-1 with TRBJ1-1; D gene unclear. The CDR3 has 16 amino acids. Germline CDR1 reads SGHAT; CDR2 reads FQDESV (reference sequence). Trimming took 1 base from V and 1 from J, leaving 13 bases between them. The CDR3 DNA follows: TGTGCCAGCAGCTTAGGGGAAGGCCGGGGGAACACTGAAGCTTTCTTT. This translates into CASSLGEGRGNTEAFF.

The chain carries TRBV18 and TRBJ1-1; D gene unclear. This CDR3 region has 16 residues. The germline V gene has CDR1 KGHSH and CDR2 LQKENI. V dropped 6 bases and J dropped 1 base, with 18 bases sitting between them. The CDR3 is CASSPSRFGGNTEAFF. Here the CDR3 DNA reads TGTGCCAGCTCCCCGAGCCGTTTTGGAGGGAACACTGAAGCTTTCTTT. Together with reference TRBV18 and TRBJ1-1, the CDR3 gives the full variable domain: NAGVMQNPRHLVRRRGQEARLRCSPMKGHSHVYWYRQLPEEGLKFMVYLQKENIIDESGMPKERFSAEFPKEGPSILRIQQVVRGDSAAYFCASSPSRFGGNTEAFFGQGTRLTVV.

This chain connects TRBV6-5 to TRBJ2-7; possibly TRBD1 or TRBD2 for D (5 bases each). This CDR3 is 15 amino acids long. The germline V gene encodes CDR1 MNHEY and CDR2 SVGAGI. Trimming cost V 2 bases and J 5 bases, with 16 bases left between them. The CDR3 is CASSYTPGTSHEQYF. CDR3 nucleotides: TGTGCCAGCAGTTACACCCCGGGGACGTCCCACGAGCAGTACTTC.